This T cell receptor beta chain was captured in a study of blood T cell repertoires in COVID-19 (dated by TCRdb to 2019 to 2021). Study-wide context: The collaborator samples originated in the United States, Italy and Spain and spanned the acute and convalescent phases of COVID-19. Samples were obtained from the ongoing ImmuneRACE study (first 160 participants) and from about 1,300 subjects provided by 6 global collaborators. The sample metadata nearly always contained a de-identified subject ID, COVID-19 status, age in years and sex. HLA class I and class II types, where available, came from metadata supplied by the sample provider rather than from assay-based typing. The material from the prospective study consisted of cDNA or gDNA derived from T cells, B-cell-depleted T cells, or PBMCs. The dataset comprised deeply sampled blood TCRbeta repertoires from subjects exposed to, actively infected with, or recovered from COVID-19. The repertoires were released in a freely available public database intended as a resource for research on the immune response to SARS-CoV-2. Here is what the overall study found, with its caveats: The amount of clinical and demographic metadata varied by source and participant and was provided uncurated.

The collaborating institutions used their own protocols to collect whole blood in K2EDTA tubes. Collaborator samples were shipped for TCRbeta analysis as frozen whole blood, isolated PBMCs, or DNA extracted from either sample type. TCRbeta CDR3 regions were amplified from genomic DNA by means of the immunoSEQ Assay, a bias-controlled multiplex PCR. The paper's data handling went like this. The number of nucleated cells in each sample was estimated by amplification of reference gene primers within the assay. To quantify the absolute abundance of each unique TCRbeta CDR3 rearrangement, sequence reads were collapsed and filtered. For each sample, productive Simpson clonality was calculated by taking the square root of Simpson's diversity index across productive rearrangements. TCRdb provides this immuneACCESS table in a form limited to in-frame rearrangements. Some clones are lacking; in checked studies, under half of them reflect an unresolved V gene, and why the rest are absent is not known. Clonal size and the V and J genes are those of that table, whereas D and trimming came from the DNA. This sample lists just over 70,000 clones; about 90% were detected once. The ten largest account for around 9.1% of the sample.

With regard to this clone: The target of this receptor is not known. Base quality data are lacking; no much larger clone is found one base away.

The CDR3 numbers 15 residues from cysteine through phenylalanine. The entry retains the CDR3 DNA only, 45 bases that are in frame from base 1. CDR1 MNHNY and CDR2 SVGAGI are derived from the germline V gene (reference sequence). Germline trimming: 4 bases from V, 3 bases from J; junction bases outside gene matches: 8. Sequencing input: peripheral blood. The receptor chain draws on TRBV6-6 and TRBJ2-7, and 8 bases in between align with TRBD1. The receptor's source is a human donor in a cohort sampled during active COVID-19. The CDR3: CASSLGQDVYYEQYF. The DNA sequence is TGTGCCAGCAGTTTGGGACAGGATGTGTACTACGAGCAGTACTTC.